This TCR beta chain was found in a study of vaccination and CD4 T cells after COVID-19. V shed 4 bases and J shed 2 bases, with 15 bases lying between them. This CDR3 has 15 amino acids. Germline V gene data show CDR1 as SGHDT and CDR2 as YYEEEE. The Oncomine TCR Beta short-read assay was applied to DNA of cultured CD4+ T cells. TCRdb fed the PCR reads into MiXCR, producing one record per CDR3 protein. There are roughly 18,000 distinct CDR3 sequences in the sample; approximately 40% occur only once, and more than 11% lies in the top ten. Comment on this clonotype: The antigen remains unidentified.

Treatment defined: approximately nine-day PBMC culture with coronavirus spike peptide pools or control peptides (ViraFEST assay). The J gene is TRBJ1-2, the V gene TRBV5-6, with a possible D match to TRBD1 (5 bases). The sample consisted of CD4+ T cells from blood, cultured in vitro. The source is a human donor who had recovered from COVID-19. This CDR3 is CASSPDLTDNYGYTF. CDR3 bases: TGTGCCAGCAGCCCGGACCTGACAGACAACTATGGCTACACCTTC. The full variable domain, rest sourced from reference TRBV5-6 and TRBJ1-2, is DAGVTQSPTHLIKTRGQQVTLRCSPKSGHDTVSWYQQALGQGPQFIFQYYEEEERQRGNFPDRFSGHQFPNYSSELNVNALLLGDSALYLCASSPDLTDNYGYTFGSGTRLTVV.